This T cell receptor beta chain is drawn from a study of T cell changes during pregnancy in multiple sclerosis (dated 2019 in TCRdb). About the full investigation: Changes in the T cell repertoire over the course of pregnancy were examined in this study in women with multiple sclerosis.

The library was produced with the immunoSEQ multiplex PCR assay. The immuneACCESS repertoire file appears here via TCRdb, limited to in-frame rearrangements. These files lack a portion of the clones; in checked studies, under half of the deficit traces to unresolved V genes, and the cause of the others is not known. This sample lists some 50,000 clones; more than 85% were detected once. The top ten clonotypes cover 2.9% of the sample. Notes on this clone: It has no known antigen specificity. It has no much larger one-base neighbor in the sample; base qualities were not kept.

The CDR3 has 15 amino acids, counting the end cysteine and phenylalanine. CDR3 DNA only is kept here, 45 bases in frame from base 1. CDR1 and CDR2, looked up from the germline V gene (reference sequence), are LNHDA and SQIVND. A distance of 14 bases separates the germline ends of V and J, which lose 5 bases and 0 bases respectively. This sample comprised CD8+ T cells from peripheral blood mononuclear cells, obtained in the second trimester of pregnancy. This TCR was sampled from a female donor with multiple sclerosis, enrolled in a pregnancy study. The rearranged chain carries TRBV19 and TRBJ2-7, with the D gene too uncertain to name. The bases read TGTGCCAGTAGTTTGGGCCCAGCACTCTCCTACGAGCAGTACTTC. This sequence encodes CASSLGPALSYEQYF.